What follows are 8 T cell receptor beta chains derived from one specimen sequenced in a study of T cell changes during pregnancy in multiple sclerosis (dated by TCRdb to about 2019). The method was the immunoSEQ multiplex PCR assay. TCRdb retrieved this table from immuneACCESS and kept in-frame rearrangements only. Not all clones are present; in checked studies, unresolved V genes account for under half, and no reason is known for the remainder. The sample has about 24,000 clones on record, 86% of them singletons. Of the sample, approximately 8% is held by the ten largest clones. Sample: CD8+ T cells from peripheral blood mononuclear cells, taken in the first trimester of pregnancy. The origin of the receptors is a female donor in good health, enrolled as a control in a pregnancy study.

The CDR3 loop is CASSVDDFNTEAFF. In DNA form, the CDR3 reads TGTGCCAGCAGCGTAGATGACTTTAACACTGAAGCTTTCTTT. V and J are TRBV9 and TRBJ1-1, with D uncertain. The germline gives CDR1 SGDLS, CDR2 YYNGEE. Trimming took 0 bases from V and 2 from J, leaving 8 bases between them. The length of the CDR3 is 14 residues. Full variable domain (outside the CDR3, taken from reference TRBV9 and TRBJ1-1): DSGVTQTPKHLITATGQRVTLRCSPRSGDLSVYWYQQSLDQGLQFLIQYYNGEERAKGNILERFSAQQFPDLHSELNLSSLELGDSALYFCASSVDDFNTEAFFGQGTRLTVV.

This clone was detected once. The CDR3 bases are TGCAGTGCTAGTGTACAGATTGAGCAGTTCTTC. Its protein product is CSASVQIEQFF. The chain employs TRBV20-1 and TRBJ2-1; D not resolved. The CDR3 totals 11 residues. Between the trimmed V and J ends, which lost 3 bases and 9 bases, there was a span of 9 bases. Germline CDR1 is DFQATT and CDR2 is SNEGSKA (reference sequence).

V usage is TRBV7-6 and J usage is TRBJ2-3; possible D gene TRBD2, 7 bases. Germline V lookup: CDR1 SGHVS, CDR2 FNYEAQ. The CDR3 sequence is 16 residues long. V gave up 5 bases and J gave up 5 bases, with 20 bases separating them. The CDR3 DNA sequence: TGTGCCAGCAGCCCCCTGGGGGGGGGCAGTCTAGATACGCAGTATTTT. This encodes CASSPLGGGSLDTQYF.

The rearrangement links TRBV7-9 to TRBJ2-1; weak D call: TRBD2 (6 bases). The CDR3 consists of 16 residues. Looked up from germline, CDR1 is SEHNR and CDR2 is FQNEAQ (reference sequence). V shed 1 base and J shed 5 bases, with 15 bases lying between them. The CDR3 DNA follows: TGTGCCAGCAGCTTAGACGGGGTGGGGGGTGACAATGAGCAGTTCTTC. Its translation: CASSLDGVGGDNEQFF.

This clone was recorded once. The rearrangement links TRBV7-2 to TRBJ2-7, with 7 bases lining up with TRBD1. V gave up 2 bases and J gave up 4 bases; unmatched junction bases: 11. The CDR3 contains 16 residues. CDR1 is SGHTA and CDR2 is FQGNSA in the germline V gene. The CDR3 loop reads CASSLPFGTENYEQYF. CDR3 nucleotides: TGTGCCAGCAGCTTACCGTTCGGGACAGAAAATTACGAGCAGTACTTC.

This chain connects TRBV4-3 to TRBJ1-1, with TRBD1 matching 7 bases. With 7 bases clipped from V and 0 bases from J, the junction kept 8 bases outside the gene matches. Per germline, CDR1 LGHNA and CDR2 YSLEER. CDR3 length: 15 residues. CDR3 sequence: CASTADRPMNTEAFF. For the CDR3, the DNA is TGCGCCAGCACCGCGGACAGGCCCATGAACACTGAAGCTTTCTTT.

The chain links TRBV28 to TRBJ2-3; TRBD1 agrees at 7 bases. The germline gives CDR1 MDHEN, CDR2 SYDVKM. CDR3 size: 16 residues. Germline trimming cut 8 bases from V and 0 bases from J; bases unmatched to any gene: 11. The CDR3 region is CASARDRVSSTDTQYF. CDR3 DNA: TGTGCCAGCGCCAGGGACAGAGTATCTAGCACAGATACGCAGTATTTT.

This clone is classed as medium-sized. The rearrangement joins TRBV7-6 to TRBJ2-2; tentatively, D is TRBD2 (7 bases). This CDR3 is 17 amino acids long. Germline lookup yields CDR1 SGHVS and CDR2 FNYEAQ. The V end was cut by 3 bases, the J end by 4 bases, with 18 bases between. The CDR3 sequence: CASSFFEGGPVTGELFF. In DNA form, the CDR3 reads TGTGCCAGCAGCTTTTTCGAGGGGGGGCCGGTCACCGGGGAGCTGTTTTTT.